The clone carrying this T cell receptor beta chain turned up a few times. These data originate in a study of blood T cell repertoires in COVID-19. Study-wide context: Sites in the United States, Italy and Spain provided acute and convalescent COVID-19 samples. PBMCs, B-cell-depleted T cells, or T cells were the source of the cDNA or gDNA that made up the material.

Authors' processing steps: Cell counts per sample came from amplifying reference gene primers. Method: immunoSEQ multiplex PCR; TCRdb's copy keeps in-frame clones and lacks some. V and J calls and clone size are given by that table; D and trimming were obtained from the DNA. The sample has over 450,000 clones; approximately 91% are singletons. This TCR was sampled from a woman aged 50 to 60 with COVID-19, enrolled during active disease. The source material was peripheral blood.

The CDR3 spells CAISGPGQGSYEQYF. The DNA for the CDR3 is TGTGCCATCAGTGGACCGGGACAGGGTTCCTACGAGCAGTACTTC. The chain links TRBV10-3 to TRBJ2-7, with 9 bases identical to TRBD1. This CDR3 contains 15 residues. The V segment lost 4 bases and the J segment 1 base; nucleotides outside the gene matches: 5. Looked up from germline, CDR1 is ENHRY and CDR2 is SYGVKD.